One and the same sample provided the 17 T cell receptor beta chains below, sequenced in a study of blood T cell repertoires in COVID-19. Profiled with immunoSEQ multiplex PCR; TCRdb holds only in-frame clones, not every one. The repertoire holds approximately 530,000 clones, with 85% to 90% as singletons. The sample taken for sequencing was peripheral blood. Every receptor here comes from a woman aged 45-60 years with COVID-19, enrolled during active disease.

V is TRBV7-8 and J is TRBJ2-2; 16 positions agree with TRBD2. Unmatched junction bases numbered 7, after V lost 5 bases and J lost 7 bases. CDR3 length: 17 amino acids. Germline CDR1 SGHVS, CDR2 FQNEAQ. The CDR3: CASSAGTSGGADGELFF. CDR3 coding DNA: TGTGCCAGCAGCGCGGGGACTAGCGGGGGGGCCGACGGGGAGCTGTTTTTT. The variable domain in full, completed from reference TRBV7-8 and TRBJ2-2, reads GAGVSQSPRYKVAKRGQDVALRCDPISGHVSLFWYQQALGQGPEFLTYFQNEAQLDKSGLPSDRFFAERPEGSVSTLKIQRTQQEDSAVYLCASSAGTSGGADGELFFGEGSRLTVL.

The chain links TRBV19 to TRBJ1-2, with TRBD1 as a possible D gene (6 bases). CDR3 length: 13 amino acids. V shed 2 bases and J shed 3 bases, with 7 bases lying between them. Germline CDR1 and CDR2: LNHDA and SQIVND (reference sequence). As DNA, the CDR3 is TGTGCCAGTAGTATAAACAGGGACTATGGCTACACCTTC. Encoded protein: CASSINRDYGYTF.

The V and J genes are TRBV5-1 and TRBJ2-7; tentatively, D is TRBD2 (6 bases). CDR3 length: 16 amino acids. V was shortened by 0 bases and J by 6 bases, with 19 bases between the two germline ends. Germline CDR1 SGHRS, CDR2 YFSETQ. The CDR3, as DNA: TGCGCCAGCAGCTTGGGGATCGGTGCAACAGCGGGCGAGCAGTACTTC. Its translation: CASSLGIGATAGEQYF. The whole variable domain, remainder taken from reference TRBV5-1 and TRBJ2-7, is KAGVTQTPRYLIKTRGQQVTLSCSPISGHRSVSWYQQTPGQGLQFLFEYFSETQRNKGNFPGRFSGRQFSNSRSEMNVSTLELGDSALYLCASSLGIGATAGEQYFGPGTRLTVT.

The chain is built from TRBV21-1 and TRBJ2-1; TRBD1, as called in the table, went unchecked against the DNA. TRBV21-1 is a pseudogene locus. This CDR3 is 21 amino acids long. CDR3 region: CASSKRTSWDRGKSSYNEQFF. The CDR3 DNA is TGTGCCAGCAGCAAAAGGACTTCTTGGGACAGGGGCAAAAGCTCCTACAATGAGCAGTTCTTC.

This clone occurred once. The chain carries TRBV5-1 and TRBJ1-1, with TRBD1 matching 7 bases. In germline, CDR1 is SGHRS, CDR2 YFSETQ. This CDR3 is built from 15 residues. With 0 bases clipped from V and 3 bases from J, the junction kept 5 bases outside the gene matches. The CDR3 region is CASSLVSQGDTEAFF. DNA of the CDR3: TGCGCCAGCAGCTTGGTATCCCAGGGGGACACTGAAGCTTTCTTT.

This chain uses TRBV6-1 with TRBJ1-5; no clear D. Germline V gene sequence: CDR1 MNHNS, CDR2 SASEGT. The CDR3 length is 12 residues. Trimming shortened V by 3 bases and J by 6 bases, and 6 bases separated the two germline ends. In DNA, the CDR3 is TGTGCCAGCAGTGATCGTAGTCAGCCCCAGCATTTT. It specifies CASSDRSQPQHF.

V gene TRBV19 combines with J gene TRBJ2-1; tentatively, D is TRBD1 (6 bases). Germline lookup yields CDR1 LNHDA and CDR2 SQIVND (reference sequence). The CDR3 runs 14 residues. V was pared by 8 bases and J by 7 bases, with 18 bases between. DNA for the CDR3: TGTGCCAGTTCAGACCAGGGGAGACCTAATGAGCAGTTCTTC. Translated, it gives CASSDQGRPNEQFF.

This chain uses TRBV6-1 with TRBJ1-1; D not certain. V was clipped by 5 bases and J by 5 bases, with 15 bases between them. The CDR3 has 14 residues. Germline V lookup: CDR1 MNHNS, CDR2 SASEGT. The CDR3 sequence: CASSSLLGRTEAFF. The CDR3, as DNA: TGTGCCAGCAGTTCCCTACTCGGGAGAACTGAAGCTTTCTTT.

This rearrangement joins TRBV27 to TRBJ1-5, with a tentative D call TRBD1 (5 bases). There are 12 residues in the CDR3. From germline, CDR1 is MNHEY and CDR2 SMNVEV (reference sequence). V lost 8 bases and J lost 2, with 7 bases in between. Here the CDR3 DNA reads TGTGCCAGCGGAGGGGGCAATCAGCCCCAGCATTTT. Translation: CASGGGNQPQHF.

The chain joins TRBV9 to TRBJ1-5; D remains unclear. The CDR3 totals 15 residues. Trimming removed 3 bases from V and 0 bases from J, with 10 bases in between. The germline V gene has CDR1 SGDLS and CDR2 YYNGEE. This CDR3 is CASSAEGFSNQPQHF. In DNA form, the CDR3 reads TGTGCCAGCAGCGCCGAGGGATTTAGCAATCAGCCCCAGCATTTT.

The V gene is TRBV7-2, the J gene TRBJ1-2; the match to TRBD1 covers 7 bases. The ends lost 5 bases at V and 4 bases at J; junction bases unmatched: 7. CDR1 is SGHTA and CDR2 is FQGNSA in the germline V gene. The CDR3 covers 14 residues. The CDR3 DNA reads TGTGCCAGCAGCCCCACCGGGACAGTCTATGGCTACACCTTC. As protein: CASSPTGTVYGYTF.

The chain couples TRBV30 to TRBJ1-6; a possible D gene is TRBD1 (6 bases). This CDR3 has 17 residues. The V end lost 2 bases, the J end lost 0 bases, and 14 bases lay between the germline ends. Germline-derived CDR1 and CDR2 are GTSNPN and SVGIG (reference sequence). The CDR3 protein is CAWSPGVISSYNSPLHF. The CDR3 DNA reads TGTGCCTGGAGTCCAGGGGTTATAAGCTCCTATAATTCACCCCTCCACTTT.

The chain is built from TRBV9 and TRBJ1-6; a possible D gene is TRBD1 (6 bases). The CDR3 runs 14 residues. V was shortened by 2 bases and J by 9 bases, with 12 bases between the two germline ends. CDR1 and CDR2 (germline): SGDLS, YYNGEE. This CDR3 is CASSVSGETSPLHF. The CDR3 DNA sequence: TGTGCCAGCAGCGTCTCAGGGGAGACTTCACCCCTCCACTTT. Supplemented by reference TRBV9 and TRBJ1-6, the full variable domain reads DSGVTQTPKHLITATGQRVTLRCSPRSGDLSVYWYQQSLDQGLQFLIQYYNGEERAKGNILERFSAQQFPDLHSELNLSSLELGDSALYFCASSVSGETSPLHFGNGTRLTVT.

This clone was observed once. This chain joins TRBV3-1 (or the pseudogene TRBV3-2) and TRBJ1-1, with D maybe TRBD1 (6 bases). The germline V and J ends were trimmed by 4 bases and 1 base, with 10 bases remaining between them. The CDR3 runs to 14 residues. CDR1 and CDR2 from the germline V gene are LGHDT and YNNKEL (reference sequence). This chain's CDR3 is CASSPQGSNTEAFF. DNA for the CDR3: TGTGCCAGCAGCCCGCAGGGGTCGAACACTGAAGCTTTCTTT.

The chain employs TRBV12-3 or TRBV12-4 and TRBJ1-5; D remains ambiguous. Trimming stripped 0 bases from V and 5 bases from J, with 5 bases between. This CDR3 spans 13 amino acids. The CDR3 spells CASSLARDQPQHF. CDR3 bases: TGTGCCAGCAGTTTAGCCCGAGATCAGCCCCAGCATTTT.

V and J are TRBV5-1 and TRBJ2-3, with 9 bases matching TRBD2. The CDR3 loop spans 14 amino acids. Trimming took 0 bases from V and 4 from J; bases not matched to a gene: 0. Germline V CDR1 and CDR2: SGHRS, YFSETQ. The CDR3 is CASSLGGRADTQYF. The CDR3, as DNA: TGCGCCAGCAGCTTGGGCGGGAGGGCAGATACGCAGTATTTT. Filled out from reference TRBV5-1 and TRBJ2-3, the complete variable domain reads KAGVTQTPRYLIKTRGQQVTLSCSPISGHRSVSWYQQTPGQGLQFLFEYFSETQRNKGNFPGRFSGRQFSNSRSEMNVSTLELGDSALYLCASSLGGRADTQYFGPGTRLTVL.

The chain combines TRBV5-1 with TRBJ1-2; TRBD1 aligns across 9 bases. This CDR3 region has 15 residues. Germline-derived CDR1 and CDR2 are SGHRS and YFSETQ. With V trimmed by 3 bases and J by 8 bases, 11 bases remained unmatched. The CDR3: CASSSNRGQGLGYTF. In nucleotides, the CDR3 is TGCGCCAGCAGCTCGAACAGGGGGCAGGGTTTAGGCTACACCTTC.